Shown below are 30 T cell receptor beta chains from a single sample sequenced in a study of OX40 agonist ivuxolimab in advanced cancers. Clones were read by immunoSEQ multiplex PCR, and TCRdb kept only the in-frame ones, dropping some. The sample has 77,000 or so clones, over 80% seen once; the top ten hold 0.45% to 0.65%. The sequencing used CD4+ or CD8+ T cells sorted from blood, collected in a trial of the OX40 agonist ivuxolimab. These receptors came from an adult with an advanced solid tumor such as melanoma, head and neck, liver or kidney cancer.

The gene calls are TRBV5-1 and TRBJ2-7, with TRBD1 identical over 11 bases. Trimming at V came to 3 bases and at J to 3 bases, leaving 2 bases not matched to a gene. CDR3 size: 14 residues. CDR1 is SGHRS and CDR2 is YFSETQ in the germline V gene. The CDR3, as DNA: TGCGCCAGCAGCTCGGACAGGGGGCTCTACGAGCAGTACTTC. This codes for CASSSDRGLYEQYF.

The chain joins TRBV19 to TRBJ2-2; 15 bases map to TRBD2. The CDR3 length is 15 residues. The junction had 4 bases not matched to a gene; V was cut back by 10 bases and J by 4 bases. Per germline, CDR1 LNHDA and CDR2 SQIVND (reference sequence). The CDR3, as DNA: TGTGCCACCGGACTAGCGGGGGGGGGCACCGGGGAGCTGTTTTTT. This gives the protein CATGLAGGGTGELFF.

This chain joins TRBV6-6 and TRBJ1-1; the match to TRBD1 covers 7 bases. CDR1 and CDR2 (germline): MNHNY, SVGAGI (reference sequence). V was clipped by 5 bases and J by 0 bases; unmatched bases: 6. The CDR3 is 15 residues long. The CDR3 DNA reads as TGTGCCAGCAGTGATCCAGGGGGTATGAACACTGAAGCTTTCTTT. Translation: CASSDPGGMNTEAFF.

This clone was found once. Other DNA sequences within the sample encode an identical CDR3. The V call is TRBV9, the J call TRBJ2-1, with D maybe TRBD2 (6 bases). Germline values: CDR1 SGDLS, CDR2 YYNGEE. The CDR3 extends over 15 amino acids. The V and J ends lost 0 bases and 1 base respectively, with 8 bases between them. CDR3 in DNA: TGTGCCAGCAGCGTAGGAAGCGGGTCCTACAATGAGCAGTTCTTC. Its protein is CASSVGSGSYNEQFF.

This rearrangement joins TRBV29-1 to TRBJ1-1; D not resolved. This CDR3 region has 12 residues. Germline V gives CDR1 SQVTM, CDR2 ANQGSEA. Trimming cost V 3 bases and J 1 base, with 6 bases left between them. In nucleotides, the CDR3 is TGCAGCGTTGAGGCGACGAACACTGAAGCTTTCTTT. Protein sequence: CSVEATNTEAFF.

The chain links TRBV11-2 to TRBJ2-7; 11 bases align to TRBD2. This CDR3 comprises 15 residues. Germline CDR1 and CDR2: SGHAT and FQNNGV. V was clipped by 4 bases and J by 5 bases; unmatched bases: 7. The CDR3 protein is CASSSRLAGSDEQYF. Here the CDR3 DNA reads TGTGCCAGCAGCTCAAGACTAGCGGGATCAGACGAGCAGTACTTC.

The V gene is TRBV28, the J gene TRBJ2-4, with D perhaps TRBD1 (5 bases). The germline gives CDR1 MDHEN, CDR2 SYDVKM. V lost 10 bases and J lost 6, with 19 bases in between. The CDR3 is 14 amino acids. The CDR3 DNA sequence: TGTGCCACCACCGATGGGGCCGCCGGAAACATTCAGTACTTC. Its protein is CATTDGAAGNIQYF.

V and J are TRBV28 and TRBJ2-7; 8 bases match TRBD2. Germline assignment: CDR1 MDHEN and CDR2 SYDVKM. V shed 6 bases and J 0 bases; nucleotides not matched to a gene: 7. The CDR3 extends over 15 amino acids. The CDR3 loop is CASRVSGASSYEQYF. The CDR3 DNA is TGTGCCAGCAGGGTTAGCGGGGCTAGCTCCTACGAGCAGTACTTC.

This clone occurred a few times. The genes are TRBV7-9 and TRBJ1-2; D unresolved. The CDR3 covers 15 residues. The ends were cut back, 1 base at V and 0 bases at J, with 9 bases in the middle. Looked up from germline, CDR1 is SEHNR and CDR2 is FQNEAQ (reference sequence). Here the CDR3 DNA reads TGTGCCAGCAGCTTAGGACACCTAGCTAACTATGGCTACACCTTC. Its translation is CASSLGHLANYGYTF.

This clone has a single count. The rearrangement uses TRBV27 and TRBJ1-2; D may be TRBD1 (6 bases). Trimming stripped 2 bases from V and 3 bases from J, with 7 bases between. The CDR3 is 13 residues long. Germline V gene sequence: CDR1 MNHEY, CDR2 SMNVEV (reference sequence). The CDR3 nucleotides are TGTGCCAGCAGTTTACGGACAGACTATGGCTACACCTTC. Translating gives CASSLRTDYGYTF.

This chain connects TRBV7-2 to TRBJ2-1, with TRBD2 matching over 7 bases. The CDR3 totals 18 residues. V lost 5 bases to trimming and J lost 8 bases; unmatched junction nucleotides: 21. Germline CDR1 reads SGHTA; CDR2 reads FQGNSA. CDR3 bases: TGTGCCAGCAGCCCCCGAAGGAACGTGGGGAGGGCAAGGCATGAGCAGTTCTTC. Translating gives CASSPRRNVGRARHEQFF.

The genes are TRBV7-6 and TRBJ2-2; D unresolved. Germline assignment: CDR1 SGHVS and CDR2 FNYEAQ. The CDR3 is made up of 16 amino acids. Trimming removed 2 bases from V and 4 bases from J, with 14 bases in between. The CDR3 nucleotides are TGTGCCAGCAGCTTAAGGGTGGGAAAGCCCACCGGGGAGCTGTTTTTT. As protein: CASSLRVGKPTGELFF.

The gene calls are TRBV27 and TRBJ1-5; no reliable D call. Per the germline V gene, CDR1 is MNHEY and CDR2 is SMNVEV (reference sequence). The germline V and J ends were trimmed by 2 bases and 0 bases, with 8 bases remaining between them. This CDR3 region has 15 residues. The CDR3 is CASSLNVYSNQPQHF. In DNA form, the CDR3 reads TGTGCCAGCAGTTTAAACGTCTATAGCAATCAGCCCCAGCATTTT.

The chain links TRBV18 to TRBJ2-7, with TRBD2 as a possible D gene (5 bases). The V end was cut by 3 bases, the J end by 3 bases, with 9 bases between. The CDR3 spans 13 residues. The germline CDR1 and CDR2 sequences are KGHSH and LQKENI. Written as DNA, the CDR3 is TGTGCCAGCTCACCCGGGAAAGACTACGAGCAGTACTTC. Translation gives CASSPGKDYEQYF.

The chain uses TRBV4-3 and TRBJ2-7; the D gene is possibly TRBD1 (6 bases). Trimming removed 0 bases from V and 5 bases from J, with 17 bases in between. Germline V gives CDR1 LGHNA, CDR2 YSLEER. CDR3 length: 16 amino acids. The CDR3 DNA reads TGCGCCAGCAGCCAAGAAGCGGCCAGGGGTATAAACGAGCAGTACTTC. This gives the protein CASSQEAARGINEQYF.

The chain couples TRBV14 to TRBJ1-1, with 7 positions matching TRBD1. CDR3 length: 15 residues. CDR1 and CDR2 (germline): SGHDN, FVKESK. With V trimmed by 4 bases and J by 6 bases, 11 bases remained unmatched. CDR3 residues: CASSRRQGGSSEAFF. In DNA form, the CDR3 reads TGTGCCAGCAGCCGGAGACAGGGCGGAAGCTCTGAAGCTTTCTTT.

The table lists this clone with a count of one. The CDR3 region is CASSQLAGDGSEQFF. The CDR3, as DNA: TGCGCCAGCAGCCAACTAGCGGGAGATGGTAGTGAGCAGTTCTTC. V gene TRBV4-3 combines with J gene TRBJ2-1, with 10 positions matching TRBD2. V gave up 2 bases and J gave up 9 bases; unmatched junction bases: 7. Germline-derived CDR1 and CDR2 are LGHNA and YSLEER. The CDR3 is 15 residues long.

The V and J genes are TRBV14 and TRBJ1-1, with D possibly being TRBD1 (5 bases). The V gene's germline CDR1 is SGHDN and CDR2 FVKESK. CDR3 length equals 14 residues. V lost 5 bases and J lost 1, with 11 bases in between. The CDR3 here is CASSGHSKNTEAFF. In nucleotides, the CDR3 is TGTGCCAGCAGCGGACACTCCAAGAACACTGAAGCTTTCTTT.

V gene TRBV30 combines with J gene TRBJ2-7; the D is unclear. The CDR3 is 11 residues long. Germline-derived CDR1 and CDR2 are GTSNPN and SVGIG (reference sequence). V was shortened by 0 bases and J by 6 bases, with 6 bases between the two germline ends. The CDR3 is CAWSVGPEQYF. The CDR3 DNA is TGTGCCTGGAGTGTAGGGCCCGAGCAGTACTTC.

The gene calls are TRBV6-4 and TRBJ2-5; 13 bases match TRBD2. Trimming removed 6 bases from V and 0 bases from J; junction bases left unmatched: 7. Germline V gives CDR1 MRHNA, CDR2 SNTAGT. The CDR3 length is 17 residues. The CDR3: CASRGLAGHRDQETQYF. The CDR3 nucleotides are TGTGCCAGCAGGGGACTAGCGGGACACCGCGACCAAGAGACCCAGTACTTC.

J is TRBJ1-3 and V is TRBV19; D might be TRBD1 (6 bases). Germline V gives CDR1 LNHDA, CDR2 SQIVND (reference sequence). CDR3 length: 15 residues. V gave up 3 bases and J gave up 0 bases, with 9 bases separating them. CDR3 nucleotides: TGTGCCAGTAGTATGAGGGGGAGCTCTGGAAACACCATATATTTT. Its protein is CASSMRGSSGNTIYF.

The rearrangement links TRBV11-3 to TRBJ2-7; TRBD2 matches 11 bases. CDR3 size: 15 residues. Germline values: CDR1 SGHNT, CDR2 YENEEA. V dropped 5 bases and J dropped 4; count of bases not matched to a gene: 7. In DNA form, the CDR3 reads TGTGCCAGCAGCGTCACTAGCGGGAGAGGATACGAGCAGTACTTC. Translated, it gives CASSVTSGRGYEQYF.

This rearrangement joins TRBV5-1 to TRBJ1-2; 9 bases map to TRBD1. The germline gives CDR1 SGHRS, CDR2 YFSETQ. Trimming removed 9 bases from V and 3 bases from J; junction bases left unmatched: 9. The CDR3 extends over 14 amino acids. CDR3 nucleotide sequence: TGCGCCACCGCTAGGGACAGGGACGACTATGGCTACACCTTC. Protein sequence: CATARDRDDYGYTF.

The chain links TRBV5-4 to TRBJ2-5; D might be TRBD1 or TRBD2, each matching 5 bases. The CDR3 totals 16 residues. Germline CDR1 and CDR2: SGHNT and YYREEE (reference sequence). With 4 bases removed from V and 5 bases from J, the gap between germline ends came to 21 bases. CDR3 loop: CASSPGTVAVWETQYF. The CDR3 nucleotides are TGTGCCAGCAGCCCCGGGACGGTGGCCGTGTGGGAGACCCAGTACTTC.

This clone was seen once. The rearrangement joins TRBV6-1 to TRBJ1-2; TRBD1 is a possible D gene (6 bases). The V and J ends lost 4 bases and 7 bases respectively, with 13 bases between them. The V gene's germline CDR1 is MNHNS and CDR2 SASEGT. The CDR3 length is 13 residues. Written as DNA, the CDR3 is TGTGCCAGCAGTGGACCAGGGGTGGGTGGCTACACCTTC. Its translation: CASSGPGVGGYTF.

V and J are TRBV23-1 and TRBJ2-1; the match to TRBD1 covers 7 bases. TRBV23-1 is assigned to the ORF class and has an uncertain function. V lost 0 bases, J lost 8 bases, and 10 bases stayed unmatched. This CDR3 comprises 16 residues. CDR3 region: CASSQSARGNGHEQFF. The CDR3 bases are TGCGCCAGCAGTCAATCGGCCAGGGGGAATGGGCATGAGCAGTTCTTC.

In nucleotides, the CDR3 is TGCAGCGTTGAGCAGGGGGGGAGCACTGAAGCTTTCTTT. It yields the protein CSVEQGGSTEAFF. The chain is built from TRBV29-1 and TRBJ1-1; 7 bases line up with TRBD1. V shed 3 bases, J shed 4 bases, and the junction held 5 bases outside the gene matches. The CDR3 is 13 residues long. Germline V gene lookup returns CDR1 SQVTM and CDR2 ANQGSEA.

This chain joins TRBV12-5 and TRBJ2-2; D may be TRBD1 (5 bases). Germline values: CDR1 LGHNT, CDR2 FRNRAP. The length of the CDR3 is 13 residues. Trimming cost V 1 base and J 5 bases, with 5 bases left between them. CDR3 residues: CASGLGQTGELFF. DNA of the CDR3: TGTGCTAGTGGTTTGGGACAGACCGGGGAGCTGTTTTTT.

The chain employs TRBV2 and TRBJ2-7; D uncertain. CDR1 is SNHLY and CDR2 is FYNNEI in the germline V gene. Trimming cost V 6 bases and J 2 bases, with 14 bases left between them. CDR3 length: 14 amino acids. The CDR3 coding sequence is TGTGCCAGCAGCCCCCTTTTGGGCCCCTACGAGCAGTACTTC. Translation gives CASSPLLGPYEQYF.

The chain uses TRBV7-8 and TRBJ2-2; possibly TRBD1 for D (6 bases). Germline CDR1 reads SGHVS; CDR2 reads FQNEAQ. V was trimmed by 5 bases and J by 4 bases, leaving 8 bases between them. The CDR3 spans 13 residues. Here the CDR3 DNA reads TGTGCCAGCAGCCCCAGGGGCACCGGGGAGCTGTTTTTT. Protein: CASSPRGTGELFF.